The present entry profiles one TCR beta chain with its context. A clone one base away is much larger, so this may be a read error. Regions amplified from RNA transcripts were the TCR beta CDR3 regions. The HTBI primer set served for first-round RT-PCR of the TCR CDR3. One entry per CDR3 protein, called by TCRdb with MiXCR from the multiplex PCR reads. The table shows over 650,000 distinct CDR3 sequences, with about 45% occurring only once. The data were taken from a study of T cells in Graves' hyperthyroidism and ophthalmopathy. V gave up 10 bases and J gave up 4 bases, with 22 bases separating them. This CDR3 has 15 amino acids.

The origin of this receptor is an adult man with Graves' disease, either hyperthyroidism or ophthalmopathy (not recorded which). The sequenced sample was peripheral blood or thyroid tissue (not recorded which). This rearrangement joins TRBV12-3 or TRBV12-4 to TRBJ1-1; perhaps TRBD1 as D (6 bases). CDR3 amino acids: CATIGTGRRGTEAFF. DNA of the CDR3: TGTGCCACTATCGGTACAGGGCGACGGGGCACTGAAGCTTTCTTT.